A single sample is the source of the 25 T cell receptor beta chains below, sequenced in a study of beta chain features in type 1 diabetes. Study-level results: In every one of the four CD4+ subsets, TCRB CDR3s were moderately but significantly shorter in Type 1 diabetes patients.

TCRB transcripts that were expressed got sequenced, as all of the isolated RNA had been reverse transcribed. Profiling relied on immunoSEQ multiplex PCR, and the TCRdb table lists in-frame clones only, not all of them. The profile shows 300,000 to 400,000 clones, roughly 14% of them singletons. The antigens these receptors bind are not known. Specimen: naive CD4+ T cells from blood. The receptors derive from a woman aged 18 to 35 with type 1 diabetes.

The V call is TRBV7-9, the J call TRBJ1-4; D uncertain. Trimming left V 2 bases short and J 7 bases short, with 11 bases between. This CDR3 spans 14 amino acids. From germline, CDR1 is SEHNR and CDR2 FQNEAQ (reference sequence). The CDR3 region has the DNA TGTGCCAGCAGCTTACATCCGGCGGCTGAAAAACTGTTTTTT. It specifies CASSLHPAAEKLFF.

The rearrangement links TRBV30 to TRBJ1-5; perhaps TRBD1 as D (5 bases). V was trimmed by 0 bases and J by 4 bases, leaving 10 bases between them. The CDR3 has 14 residues. Per the germline V gene, CDR1 is GTSNPN and CDR2 is SVGIG (reference sequence). The CDR3 spells CAWSVLGVNQPQHF. The DNA of the CDR3 is TGTGCCTGGAGTGTATTAGGGGTGAATCAGCCCCAGCATTTT. The full variable domain, completed using reference TRBV30 and TRBJ1-5, is SQTIHQWPATLVQPVGSPLSLECTVEGTSNPNLYWYRQAAGRGLQLLFYSVGIGQISSEVPQNLSASRPQDRQFILSSKKLLLSDSGFYLCAWSVLGVNQPQHFGDGTRLSIL.

J is TRBJ2-7 and V is TRBV29-1, with D perhaps matching TRBD1 (5 bases). Germline loops: CDR1 SQVTM, CDR2 ANQGSEA. Trimming stripped 2 bases from V and 2 bases from J, with 13 bases between. This CDR3 region has 14 residues. The CDR3 here is CSVERFTGAYEQYF. DNA for the CDR3: TGCAGCGTTGAACGATTCACAGGTGCCTACGAGCAGTACTTC.

This rearrangement joins TRBV18 to TRBJ1-1; TRBD1 matches at 12 bases. The CDR3 totals 18 residues. Trimming took 3 bases from V and 0 from J; bases not matched to a gene: 8. Germline CDR1 and CDR2: KGHSH and LQKENI. CDR3 DNA sequence: TGTGCCAGCTCACCTTCGGGACAGGGGGCAGGCATGAACACTGAAGCTTTCTTT. Encoded protein: CASSPSGQGAGMNTEAFF.

The chain joins TRBV19 to TRBJ2-7; D not resolved. V shed 5 bases and J shed 3 bases, with 11 bases lying between them. This CDR3 is built from 13 residues. Germline V gives CDR1 LNHDA, CDR2 SQIVND (reference sequence). The chain's CDR3 is CASSAVSYYEQYF. The CDR3, as DNA: TGTGCCAGTAGTGCTGTTTCCTACTACGAGCAGTACTTC.

This sequence joins TRBV25-1 and TRBJ1-5, with TRBD1 matching over 8 bases. V lost 1 base and J lost 7; bases outside the gene matches: 9. The CDR3 is 16 amino acids. Germline V gene lookup returns CDR1 MGHDK and CDR2 SYGVNS. The CDR3 DNA reads as TGTGCCAGCAGTGAATGGGGACAGGTGGAAGACCAGCCCCAGCATTTT. This codes for CASSEWGQVEDQPQHF.

This clone showed up just a few times. The CDR3: CASSQDRGPSYEQYF. The CDR3 coding sequence is TGTGCCAGCAGCCAAGACAGGGGCCCTTCCTACGAGCAGTACTTC. The chain has TRBV14 and TRBJ2-7; a possible D gene is TRBD1 (6 bases). CDR3 size: 15 residues. Per the germline V gene, CDR1 is SGHDN and CDR2 is FVKESK. Trimming took 0 bases from V and 1 from J, leaving 10 bases between them. Variable domain in full (rest from reference TRBV14 and TRBJ2-7): EAGVTQFPSHSVIEKGQTVTLRCDPISGHDNLYWYRRVMGKEIKFLLHFVKESKQDESGMPNNRFLAERTGGTYSTLKVQPAELEDSGVYFCASSQDRGPSYEQYFGPGTRLTVT.

J is TRBJ2-1 and V is TRBV30, with a tentative D call TRBD2 (5 bases). The V and J ends lost 4 bases and 3 bases respectively, with 10 bases between them. Germline-derived CDR1 and CDR2 are GTSNPN and SVGIG (reference sequence). This CDR3 contains 13 residues. The CDR3 DNA reads TGTGCCTGGACCCGCGACTACTACAATGAGCAGTTCTTC. Protein sequence: CAWTRDYYNEQFF.

In its sample, this clone was seen a few times. This chain connects TRBV18 to TRBJ2-3, with TRBD2 matching over 8 bases. J gave up 0 bases and V 1 base, and 3 bases lay outside the gene matches. The CDR3 extends over 16 amino acids. Germline V gene sequence: CDR1 KGHSH, CDR2 LQKENI. The CDR3 DNA reads TGTGCCAGCTCACCACGAGCGGGGGCGAGCACAGATACGCAGTATTTT. It encodes CASSPRAGASTDTQYF. Together with reference TRBV18 and TRBJ2-3, the CDR3 gives the full variable domain: NAGVMQNPRHLVRRRGQEARLRCSPMKGHSHVYWYRQLPEEGLKFMVYLQKENIIDESGMPKERFSAEFPKEGPSILRIQQVVRGDSAAYFCASSPRAGASTDTQYFGPGTRLTVL.

The chain recombines TRBV10-3 with TRBJ2-2; no clear D. Germline V lookup: CDR1 ENHRY, CDR2 SYGVKD. V gave up 8 bases and J gave up 6 bases, with 7 bases separating them. The CDR3 has 11 residues. The CDR3 loop is CAIREAGELFF. CDR3 coding DNA: TGTGCCATCCGAGAGGCCGGGGAGCTGTTTTTT.

The chain is built from TRBV5-6 and TRBJ2-1; 10 nucleotides match TRBD2. The CDR3 runs 15 residues. The V gene end was trimmed by 4 bases and the J gene end by 4 bases; junction bases not matched to a gene: 5. Germline-derived CDR1 and CDR2 are SGHDT and YYEEEE. CDR3 amino acids: CASSRGLAVYNEQFF. The CDR3 nucleotides read TGTGCCAGCAGCCGAGGACTAGCGGTGTACAATGAGCAGTTCTTC.

The table lists this clone with a few counts. This chain links TRBV7-8 with TRBJ1-1; perhaps TRBD1 as D (5 bases). The V end was cut by 5 bases, the J end by 1 base, with 17 bases between. CDR1 SGHVS and CDR2 FQNEAQ come from the germline V gene. The length of the CDR3 is 16 residues. The CDR3 reads CASSPSDSRPNTEAFF. CDR3 coding DNA: TGTGCCAGCAGCCCGAGCGACAGTAGGCCGAACACTGAAGCTTTCTTT.

The chain uses TRBV7-8 and TRBJ1-1; 9 nucleotides match TRBD1. Germline V gene sequence: CDR1 SGHVS, CDR2 FQNEAQ. The CDR3 sequence is 15 residues long. V was clipped by 4 bases and J by 11 bases; unmatched bases: 14. CDR3 loop: CASSYALTGGFEAFF. CDR3 bases: TGTGCCAGCAGCTATGCCTTGACAGGGGGGTTTGAGGCTTTCTTT.

The chain has TRBV4-3 and TRBJ2-6; TRBD1 aligns across 7 bases. Germline-derived CDR1 and CDR2 are LGHNA and YSLEER. The CDR3 totals 17 residues. Trimming cost V 0 bases and J 3 bases; bases outside gene matches: 5. CDR3 amino acids: CASSQDPGGRGANVLTF. The CDR3, as DNA: TGCGCCAGCAGCCAAGATCCAGGGGGACGTGGGGCCAACGTCCTGACTTTC.

This clone was picked up a small number of times. The CDR3 coding sequence is TGTGCCTGGAGACAGGGTAATCAGCCCCAGCATTTT. Encoded protein: CAWRQGNQPQHF. V and J are TRBV30 and TRBJ1-5; weak D call: TRBD1 (6 bases). Germline V gene sequence: CDR1 GTSNPN, CDR2 SVGIG (reference sequence). The CDR3 spans 12 residues. V dropped 3 bases and J dropped 4 bases, with 7 bases sitting between them.

This clone was observed a handful of times. CDR3 amino acids: CASSLAVTASYEQYF. The CDR3 bases are TGTGCCAGCAGCTTAGCAGTCACAGCTTCCTACGAGCAGTACTTC. The rearrangement joins TRBV7-2 to TRBJ2-7; D ambiguous. The V gene lost 0 bases and the J gene lost 1 base, with 10 bases spanning the gap. The germline V gene encodes CDR1 SGHTA and CDR2 FQGNSA. The length of the CDR3 is 15 residues. Full variable domain (rest looked up from reference TRBV7-2 and TRBJ2-7): GAGVSQSPSNKVTEKGKDVELRCDPISGHTALYWYRQSLGQGLEFLIYFQGNSAPDKSGLPSDRFSAERTGGSVSTLTIQRTQQEDSAVYLCASSLAVTASYEQYFGPGTRLTVT.

This clone has just a few counts. The chain carries TRBV11-2 and TRBJ2-1; perhaps TRBD1 as D (5 bases). Trimming pared 4 bases from V and 4 bases from J, leaving 17 bases between. Germline loops: CDR1 SGHAT, CDR2 FQNNGV. The CDR3 contains 16 residues. This CDR3 reads CASSSLGPAKYNEQFF. For the CDR3, the DNA is TGTGCCAGCAGCTCCCTGGGGCCTGCAAAGTACAATGAGCAGTTCTTC.

The chain is built from TRBV19 and TRBJ2-2, with 8 bases fitting TRBD2. Germline V CDR1 and CDR2: LNHDA, SQIVND (reference sequence). The trim removed 7 bases at V and 4 bases at J, leaving 5 bases unmatched. The CDR3 is 14 residues long. The CDR3 coding sequence is TGTGCCAGTAACAAGCGGGAGAGCACCGGGGAGCTGTTTTTT. This encodes CASNKRESTGELFF.

V is TRBV7-3 and J is TRBJ2-6; no clear D gene. V was trimmed by 2 bases and J by 0 bases, leaving 5 bases between them. The CDR3 extends over 15 amino acids. The V gene's germline CDR1 is SGHTA and CDR2 FQGTGA. CDR3 sequence: CASSLSYSGANVLTF. DNA for the CDR3: TGTGCCAGCAGCTTATCCTACTCTGGGGCCAACGTCCTGACTTTC.

The sample holds a few counts of this clone. The chain combines TRBV9 with TRBJ2-7; 8 bases line up with TRBD1. The CDR3 spans 14 residues. The V and J ends lost 5 bases and 3 bases, in that order; junction bases with no gene match: 7. Germline V CDR1 and CDR2: SGDLS, YYNGEE. Here the CDR3 reads CASSRAGGYYEQYF. The CDR3 nucleotides read TGTGCCAGCAGTCGGGCAGGGGGCTACTACGAGCAGTACTTC.

The V and J genes are TRBV6-5 and TRBJ2-4; D is undetermined. This CDR3 spans 14 amino acids. Germline loops: CDR1 MNHEY, CDR2 SVGAGI. The ends were cut back, 0 bases at V and 9 bases at J, with 12 bases in the middle. The CDR3 sequence is CASSYSSGLGIQYF. The CDR3 DNA reads as TGTGCCAGCAGTTACTCGAGTGGGCTGGGCATTCAGTACTTC.

The sample holds a few counts of this clone. The chain joins TRBV6-6 to TRBJ2-1, with D possibly TRBD1 on 6 matching bases. V was shortened by 5 bases and J by 9 bases, with 17 bases between the two germline ends. The CDR3 has 14 amino acids. Germline assignment: CDR1 MNHNY and CDR2 SVGAGI (reference sequence). This chain's CDR3 is CASSIGQGRPEQFF. DNA for the CDR3: TGTGCCAGCAGTATAGGGCAGGGGCGTCCTGAGCAGTTCTTC.

The chain has TRBV5-1 and TRBJ1-1; no definite D call. Trimming took off 4 bases at V and 1 base at J, with 14 bases between the two ends. The CDR3 loop spans 15 amino acids. Germline V CDR1 and CDR2: SGHRS, YFSETQ. The CDR3 reads CASSVSRHGNTEAFF. The CDR3 nucleotides read TGCGCCAGCAGCGTGTCCAGGCACGGGAACACTGAAGCTTTCTTT.

About this clone: Other DNA sequences in the sample encode the same CDR3. This chain links TRBV18 with TRBJ2-5; D perhaps matches TRBD1 (6 bases). Germline loops: CDR1 KGHSH, CDR2 LQKENI. This CDR3 region has 14 residues. V dropped 3 bases and J dropped 0 bases, with 8 bases sitting between them. For the CDR3, the DNA is TGTGCCAGCTCACCCCGGACAGACCAAGAGACCCAGTACTTC. Its translation is CASSPRTDQETQYF. The full variable domain, in which reference TRBV18 and TRBJ2-5 provide the parts outside the CDR3, is NAGVMQNPRHLVRRRGQEARLRCSPMKGHSHVYWYRQLPEEGLKFMVYLQKENIIDESGMPKERFSAEFPKEGPSILRIQQVVRGDSAAYFCASSPRTDQETQYFGPGTRLLVL.

This clone was observed a handful of times. The chain uses TRBV19 and TRBJ2-7; 8 bases agree with TRBD1. With 5 bases clipped from V and 5 bases from J, the junction kept 11 bases outside the gene matches. The CDR3 is 15 residues long. The germline CDR1 and CDR2 sequences are LNHDA and SQIVND (reference sequence). The CDR3 DNA follows: TGTGCCAGTAGTTACAGGGGGAAGAAGGCTGACGAGCAGTACTTC. Its translation is CASSYRGKKADEQYF.